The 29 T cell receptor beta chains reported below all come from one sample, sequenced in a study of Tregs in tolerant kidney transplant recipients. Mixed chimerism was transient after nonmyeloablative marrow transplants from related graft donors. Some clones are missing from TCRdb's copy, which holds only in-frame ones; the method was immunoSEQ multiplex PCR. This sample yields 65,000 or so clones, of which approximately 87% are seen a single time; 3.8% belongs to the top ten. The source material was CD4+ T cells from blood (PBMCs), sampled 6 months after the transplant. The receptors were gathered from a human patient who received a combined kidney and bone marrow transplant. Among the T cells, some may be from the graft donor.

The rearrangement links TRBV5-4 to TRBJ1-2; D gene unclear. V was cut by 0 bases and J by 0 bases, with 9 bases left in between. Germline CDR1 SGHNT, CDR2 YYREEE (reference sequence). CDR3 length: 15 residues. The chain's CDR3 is CASSLEPSSNYGYTF. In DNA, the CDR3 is TGTGCCAGCAGCTTGGAGCCCTCCTCTAACTATGGCTACACCTTC.

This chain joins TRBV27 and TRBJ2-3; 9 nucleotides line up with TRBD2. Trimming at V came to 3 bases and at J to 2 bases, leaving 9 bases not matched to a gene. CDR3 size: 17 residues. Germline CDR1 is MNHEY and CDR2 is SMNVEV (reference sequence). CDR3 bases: TGTGCCAGCAGTTTGGGTGGTGGCGGGGGGGCCACAGATACGCAGTATTTT. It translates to CASSLGGGGGATDTQYF.

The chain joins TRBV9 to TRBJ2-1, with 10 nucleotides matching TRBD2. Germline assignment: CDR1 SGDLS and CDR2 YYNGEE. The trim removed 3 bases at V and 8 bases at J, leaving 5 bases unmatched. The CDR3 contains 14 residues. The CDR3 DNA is TGTGCCAGCAGCGCCGGGACTAGCGTTGATGAGCAGTTCTTC. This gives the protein CASSAGTSVDEQFF.

The CDR3 loop is CASSLEGLTNQPQHF. In nucleotides, the CDR3 is TGCGCCAGCAGCTTAGAGGGCCTAACGAATCAGCCCCAGCATTTT. V is TRBV5-1 and J is TRBJ1-5; no clear D. Germline assignment: CDR1 SGHRS and CDR2 YFSETQ. The germline V and J ends were trimmed by 2 bases and 4 bases, with 13 bases remaining between them. This CDR3 is 15 amino acids long.

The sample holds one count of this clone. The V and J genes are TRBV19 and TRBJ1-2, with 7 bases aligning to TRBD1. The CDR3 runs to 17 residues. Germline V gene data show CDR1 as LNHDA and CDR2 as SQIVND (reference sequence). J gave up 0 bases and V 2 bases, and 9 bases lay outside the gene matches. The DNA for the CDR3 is TGTGCCAGTAGTATAAACCCCACCGGGACAGCTAACTATGGCTACACCTTC. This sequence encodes CASSINPTGTANYGYTF. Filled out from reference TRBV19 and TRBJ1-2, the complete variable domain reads DGGITQSPKYLFRKEGQNVTLSCEQNLNHDAMYWYRQDPGQGLRLIYYSQIVNDFQKGDIAEGYSVSREKKESFPLTVTSAQKNPTAFYLCASSINPTGTANYGYTFGSGTRLTVV.

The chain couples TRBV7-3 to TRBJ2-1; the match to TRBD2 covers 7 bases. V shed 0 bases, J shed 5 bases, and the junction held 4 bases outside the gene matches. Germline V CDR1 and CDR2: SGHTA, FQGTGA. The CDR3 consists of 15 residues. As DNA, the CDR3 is TGTGCCAGCAGCTTAACGGGACTAATAAACAATGAGCAGTTCTTC. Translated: CASSLTGLINNEQFF.

CDR3 in DNA: TGTGCCAGCAGCCCACCAGGGGCGGGGGGGGAGACCCAGTACTTC. It encodes CASSPPGAGGETQYF. The V call is TRBV7-2, the J call TRBJ2-5; 9 bases line up with TRBD2. Germline CDR1 reads SGHTA; CDR2 reads FQGNSA. V lost 5 bases and J lost 5; bases outside the gene matches: 9. The CDR3 loop spans 15 amino acids.

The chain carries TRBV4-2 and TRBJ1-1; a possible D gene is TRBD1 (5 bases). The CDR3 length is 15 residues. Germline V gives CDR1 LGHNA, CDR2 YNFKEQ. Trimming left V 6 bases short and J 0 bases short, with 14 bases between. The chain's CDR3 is CASSTQVNLNTEAFF. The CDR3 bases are TGTGCCAGCAGTACACAGGTGAATCTGAACACTGAAGCTTTCTTT.

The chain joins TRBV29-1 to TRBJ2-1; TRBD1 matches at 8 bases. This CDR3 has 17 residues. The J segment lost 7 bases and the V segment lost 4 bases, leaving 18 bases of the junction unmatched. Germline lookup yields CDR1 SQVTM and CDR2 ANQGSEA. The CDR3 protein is CSVAQGGGDWRGNEQFF. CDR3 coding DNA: TGCAGCGTTGCACAGGGGGGAGGCGACTGGAGGGGAAATGAGCAGTTCTTC.

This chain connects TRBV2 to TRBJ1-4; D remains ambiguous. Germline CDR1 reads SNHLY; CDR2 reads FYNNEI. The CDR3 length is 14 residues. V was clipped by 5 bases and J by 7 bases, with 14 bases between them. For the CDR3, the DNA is TGTGCCAGCAGTAGAGGGCCCGGGTTTGAAAAACTGTTTTTT. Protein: CASSRGPGFEKLFF.

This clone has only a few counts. The CDR3 nucleotides read TGCGCCAGCAGCCAGGACCACAGGCGTGGCTACACCTTC. This translates into CASSQDHRRGYTF. The chain has TRBV4-3 and TRBJ1-2; possibly TRBD1 for D (5 bases). This CDR3 is built from 13 residues. Between the trimmed V and J ends, which lost 3 bases and 7 bases, there was a span of 12 bases. From germline, CDR1 is LGHNA and CDR2 YSLEER.

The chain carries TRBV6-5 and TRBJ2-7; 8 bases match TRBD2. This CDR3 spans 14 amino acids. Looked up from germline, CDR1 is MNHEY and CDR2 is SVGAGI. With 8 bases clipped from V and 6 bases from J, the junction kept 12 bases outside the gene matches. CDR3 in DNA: TGTGCCAGCCGGACGCTAGCGGGTCGGGGCGAGCAGTACTTC. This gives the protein CASRTLAGRGEQYF.

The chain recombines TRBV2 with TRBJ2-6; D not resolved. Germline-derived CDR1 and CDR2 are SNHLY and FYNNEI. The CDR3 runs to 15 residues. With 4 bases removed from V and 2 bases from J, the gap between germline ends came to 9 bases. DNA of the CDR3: TGTGCCAGCAGTGCAGGCTCCCCTGGGGCCAACGTCCTGACTTTC. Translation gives CASSAGSPGANVLTF.

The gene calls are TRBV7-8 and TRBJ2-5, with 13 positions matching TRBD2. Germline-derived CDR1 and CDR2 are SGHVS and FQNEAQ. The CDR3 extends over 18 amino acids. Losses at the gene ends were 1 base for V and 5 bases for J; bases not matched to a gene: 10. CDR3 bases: TGTGCCAGCAGCTTAGTTCTCACTAGCGGGAGGGCTAGGGAGACCCAGTACTTC. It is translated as CASSLVLTSGRARETQYF. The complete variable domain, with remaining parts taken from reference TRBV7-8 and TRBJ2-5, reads GAGVSQSPRYKVAKRGQDVALRCDPISGHVSLFWYQQALGQGPEFLTYFQNEAQLDKSGLPSDRFFAERPEGSVSTLKIQRTQQEDSAVYLCASSLVLTSGRARETQYFGPGTRLLVL.

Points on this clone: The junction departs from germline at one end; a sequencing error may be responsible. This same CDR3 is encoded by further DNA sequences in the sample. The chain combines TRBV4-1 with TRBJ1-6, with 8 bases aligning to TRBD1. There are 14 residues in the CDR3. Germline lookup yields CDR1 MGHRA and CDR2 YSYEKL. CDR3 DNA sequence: TGCGCCAGCAGCCTACTACAGGGGGATTCCCCCCTCCACTTT. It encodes CASSLLQGDSPLHF.

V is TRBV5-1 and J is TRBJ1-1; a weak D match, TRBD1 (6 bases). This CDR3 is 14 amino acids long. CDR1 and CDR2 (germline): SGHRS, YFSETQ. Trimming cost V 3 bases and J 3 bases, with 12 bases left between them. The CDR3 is CASSSGQLDTEAFF. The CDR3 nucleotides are TGCGCCAGCAGCTCCGGACAGCTCGACACTGAAGCTTTCTTT.

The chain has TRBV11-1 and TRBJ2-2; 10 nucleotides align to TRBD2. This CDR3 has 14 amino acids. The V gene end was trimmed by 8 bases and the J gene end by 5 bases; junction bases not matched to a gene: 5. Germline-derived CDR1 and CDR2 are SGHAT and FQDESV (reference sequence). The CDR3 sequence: CASSSGSITGELFF. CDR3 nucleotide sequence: TGTGCCAGCTCTAGCGGGAGTATAACCGGGGAGCTGTTTTTT.

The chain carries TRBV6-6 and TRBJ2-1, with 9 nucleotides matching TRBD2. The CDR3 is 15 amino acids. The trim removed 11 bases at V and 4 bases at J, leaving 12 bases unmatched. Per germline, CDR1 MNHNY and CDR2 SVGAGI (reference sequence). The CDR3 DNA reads TGTGCCGGCTCTCCCGGACTAGCGAGGTACAATGAGCAGTTCTTC. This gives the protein CAGSPGLARYNEQFF.

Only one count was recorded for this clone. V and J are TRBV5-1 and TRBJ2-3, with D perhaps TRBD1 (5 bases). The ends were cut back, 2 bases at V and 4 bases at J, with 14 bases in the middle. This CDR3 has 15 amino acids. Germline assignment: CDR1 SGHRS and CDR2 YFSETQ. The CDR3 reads CASSFRGMSADTQYF. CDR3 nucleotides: TGCGCCAGCAGCTTTAGGGGTATGAGCGCAGATACGCAGTATTTT.

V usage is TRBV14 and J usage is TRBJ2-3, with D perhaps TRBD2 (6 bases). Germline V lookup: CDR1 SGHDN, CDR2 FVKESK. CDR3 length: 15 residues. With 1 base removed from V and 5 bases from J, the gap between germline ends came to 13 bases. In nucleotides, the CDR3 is TGTGCCAGCAGCCAAGGTGGCGGGGTGGGAGATACGCAGTATTTT. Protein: CASSQGGGVGDTQYF.

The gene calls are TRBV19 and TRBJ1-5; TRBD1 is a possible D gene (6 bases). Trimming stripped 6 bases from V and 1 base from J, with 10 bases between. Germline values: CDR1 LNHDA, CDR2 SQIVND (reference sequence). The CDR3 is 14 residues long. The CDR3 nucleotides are TGTGCCAGTAGAACAGGGACGAGCAATCAGCCCCAGCATTTT. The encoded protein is CASRTGTSNQPQHF.

The CDR3 nucleotides are TGTGCCAGCAGCTTGGTAGGGACAGTTAGCACAGATACGCAGTATTTT. Protein product: CASSLVGTVSTDTQYF. The V and J genes are TRBV5-6 and TRBJ2-3; 7 positions agree with TRBD1. V gave up 0 bases and J gave up 0 bases; unmatched junction bases: 4. This CDR3 is built from 16 residues. Per the germline V gene, CDR1 is SGHDT and CDR2 is YYEEEE.

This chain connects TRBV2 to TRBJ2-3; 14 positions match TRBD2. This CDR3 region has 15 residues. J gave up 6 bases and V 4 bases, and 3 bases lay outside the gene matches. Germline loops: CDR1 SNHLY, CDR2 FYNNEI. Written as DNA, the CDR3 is TGTGCCAGCAGTGGGGGACTAGCGGGGGCCGATACGCAGTATTTT. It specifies CASSGGLAGADTQYF.

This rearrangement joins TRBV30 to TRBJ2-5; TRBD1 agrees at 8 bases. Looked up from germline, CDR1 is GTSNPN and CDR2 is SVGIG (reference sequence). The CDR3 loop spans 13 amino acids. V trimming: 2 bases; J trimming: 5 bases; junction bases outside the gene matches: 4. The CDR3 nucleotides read TGTGCCTGGAGTCGACAGGGGCAGGAGACCCAGTACTTC. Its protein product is CAWSRQGQETQYF.

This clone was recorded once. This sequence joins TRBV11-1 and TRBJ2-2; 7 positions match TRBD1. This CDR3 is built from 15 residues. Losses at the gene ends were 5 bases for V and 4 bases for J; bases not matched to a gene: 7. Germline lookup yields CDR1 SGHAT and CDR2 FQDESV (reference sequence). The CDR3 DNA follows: TGTGCCAGCAGCCCGAGGGACAGACCCACCGGGGAGCTGTTTTTT. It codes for CASSPRDRPTGELFF. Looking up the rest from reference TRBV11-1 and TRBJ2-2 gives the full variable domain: EAEVAQSPRYKITEKSQAVAFWCDPISGHATLYWYRQILGQGPELLVQFQDESVVDDSQLPKDRFSAERLKGVDSTLKIQPAELGDSAMYLCASSPRDRPTGELFFGEGSRLTVL.

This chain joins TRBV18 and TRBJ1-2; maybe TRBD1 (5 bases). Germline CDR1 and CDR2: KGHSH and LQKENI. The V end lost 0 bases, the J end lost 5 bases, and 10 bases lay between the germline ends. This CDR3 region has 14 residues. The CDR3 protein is CASSPPGRGYGYTF. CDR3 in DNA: TGTGCCAGCTCACCACCGGGGAGGGGTTATGGCTACACCTTC.

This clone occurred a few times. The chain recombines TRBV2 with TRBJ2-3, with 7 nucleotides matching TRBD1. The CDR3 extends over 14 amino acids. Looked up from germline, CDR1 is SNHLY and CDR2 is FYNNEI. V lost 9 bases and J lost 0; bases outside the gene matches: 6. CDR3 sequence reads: CASGGQYSTDTQYF. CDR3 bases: TGTGCCAGTGGGGGACAGTATAGCACAGATACGCAGTATTTT.

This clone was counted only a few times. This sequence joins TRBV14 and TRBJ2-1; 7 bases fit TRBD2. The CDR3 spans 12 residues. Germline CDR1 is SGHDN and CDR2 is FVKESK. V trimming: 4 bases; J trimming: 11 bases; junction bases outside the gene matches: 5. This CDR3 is CASSPRTRKQFF. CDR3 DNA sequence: TGTGCCAGCAGCCCCAGGACTAGAAAGCAGTTCTTC. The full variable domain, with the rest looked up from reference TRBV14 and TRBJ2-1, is EAGVTQFPSHSVIEKGQTVTLRCDPISGHDNLYWYRRVMGKEIKFLLHFVKESKQDESGMPNNRFLAERTGGTYSTLKVQPAELEDSGVYFCASSPRTRKQFFGPGTRLTVL.

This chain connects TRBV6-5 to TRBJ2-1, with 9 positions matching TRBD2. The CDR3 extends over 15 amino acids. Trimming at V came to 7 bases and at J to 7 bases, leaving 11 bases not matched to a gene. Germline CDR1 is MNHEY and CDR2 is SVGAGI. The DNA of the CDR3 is TGTGCCAGCACCGAACTAGCGGGCTATAGAAATGAGCAGTTCTTC. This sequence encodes CASTELAGYRNEQFF.